This T cell receptor (beta chain) was obtained from a study of T-cell reconstitution after alpha-beta-depleted transplantation in children (TCRdb year 2016). For the wider study: The study quantitatively tracked T-cell immune reconstitution after TCRalphabeta/CD19-depleted allogeneic hematopoietic cell transplantation in children using TCR repertoire profiling.

CDR1 and CDR2 (MNHNS, SASEGT) derive from the germline V gene. Spanning cysteine to phenylalanine, the CDR3 consists of 14 amino acids. Only CDR3 DNA remains: 42 bases, in frame from the first base. V is trimmed back by 4 bases and J by 4 bases, and the junction contains 5 bases that no gene match accounts for. Library preparation employed PCR. The listed sequencing device is Illumina HiSeq 2500. TCR library preparation used molecular barcoding, with unique molecular identifiers applied to normalize quantification of the TCRbeta repertoire. The public reads were reprocessed in TCRdb via fastp at Q25 and MiXCR, keeping in-frame beta chains. Here each entry gathers all rows of one CDR3 protein and keeps the most common genes and DNA. This sample holds around 370,000 distinct CDR3 sequences; about 9.3% were observed only once. The ten top clones hold about 2.3% of the sample. On this clonotype: Its antigen remains unidentified. Base qualities are not provided; no much larger clone lies one nucleotide away.

This specimen consisted of PBMCs from the stem cell graft donor, obtained from the stem cell graft. Recombination connected TRBV6-1 to TRBJ2-5; 8 bases in the middle match TRBD2. The clonotype comes from a human donor who donated a stem cell graft to a child with acute lymphoblastic leukemia. Here is the DNA: TGTGCCAGCAGTGCAGCGGGAGATTCAGAGACCCAGTACTTC. It translates as CASSAAGDSETQYF.